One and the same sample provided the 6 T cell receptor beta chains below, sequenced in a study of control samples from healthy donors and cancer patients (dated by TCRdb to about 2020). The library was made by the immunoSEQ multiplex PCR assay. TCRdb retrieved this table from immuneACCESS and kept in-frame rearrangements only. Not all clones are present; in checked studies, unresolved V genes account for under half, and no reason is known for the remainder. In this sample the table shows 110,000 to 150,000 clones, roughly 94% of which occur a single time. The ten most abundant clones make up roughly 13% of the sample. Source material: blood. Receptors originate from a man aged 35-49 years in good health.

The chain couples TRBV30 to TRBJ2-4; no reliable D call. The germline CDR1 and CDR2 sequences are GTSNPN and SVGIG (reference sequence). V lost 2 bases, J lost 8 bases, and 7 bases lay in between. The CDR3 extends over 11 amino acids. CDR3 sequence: CAWSRSDIQYF. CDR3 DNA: TGTGCCTGGAGTAGATCAGACATTCAGTACTTC.

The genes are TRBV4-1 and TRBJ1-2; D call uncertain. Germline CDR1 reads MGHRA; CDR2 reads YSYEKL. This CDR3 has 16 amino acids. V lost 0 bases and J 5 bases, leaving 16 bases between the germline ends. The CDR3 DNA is TGCGCCAGCAGCCAAGATCACTTAGAGGAGGCTTATGGCTACACCTTC. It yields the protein CASSQDHLEEAYGYTF.

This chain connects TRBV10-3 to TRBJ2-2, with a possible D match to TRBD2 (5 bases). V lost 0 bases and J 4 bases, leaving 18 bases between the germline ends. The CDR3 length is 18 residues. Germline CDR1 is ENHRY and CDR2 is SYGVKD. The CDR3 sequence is CAISESSLGGPLTGELFF. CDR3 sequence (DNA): TGTGCCATCAGTGAGTCGTCGTTAGGAGGCCCTCTCACCGGGGAGCTGTTTTTT.

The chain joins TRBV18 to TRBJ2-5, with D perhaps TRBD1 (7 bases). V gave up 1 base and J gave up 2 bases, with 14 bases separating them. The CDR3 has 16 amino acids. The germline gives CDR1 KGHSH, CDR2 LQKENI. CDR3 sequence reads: CASSPQGAGSQETQYF. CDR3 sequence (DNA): TGTGCCAGCTCACCACAGGGGGCGGGAAGTCAAGAGACCCAGTACTTC.

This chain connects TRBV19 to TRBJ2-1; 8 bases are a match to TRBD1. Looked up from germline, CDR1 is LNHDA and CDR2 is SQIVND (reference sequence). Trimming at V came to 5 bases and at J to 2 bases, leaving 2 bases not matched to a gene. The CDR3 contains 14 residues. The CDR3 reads CASSPGGAYNEQFF. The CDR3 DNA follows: TGTGCCAGTAGTCCAGGGGGCGCCTACAATGAGCAGTTCTTC.

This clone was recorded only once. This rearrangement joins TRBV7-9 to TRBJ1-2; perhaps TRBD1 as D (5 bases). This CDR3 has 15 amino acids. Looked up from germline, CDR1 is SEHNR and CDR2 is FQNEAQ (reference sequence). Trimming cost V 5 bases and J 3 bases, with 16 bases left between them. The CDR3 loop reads CASSAPGREDYGYTF. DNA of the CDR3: TGTGCCAGCAGCGCACCAGGCAGGGAGGACTATGGCTACACCTTC.